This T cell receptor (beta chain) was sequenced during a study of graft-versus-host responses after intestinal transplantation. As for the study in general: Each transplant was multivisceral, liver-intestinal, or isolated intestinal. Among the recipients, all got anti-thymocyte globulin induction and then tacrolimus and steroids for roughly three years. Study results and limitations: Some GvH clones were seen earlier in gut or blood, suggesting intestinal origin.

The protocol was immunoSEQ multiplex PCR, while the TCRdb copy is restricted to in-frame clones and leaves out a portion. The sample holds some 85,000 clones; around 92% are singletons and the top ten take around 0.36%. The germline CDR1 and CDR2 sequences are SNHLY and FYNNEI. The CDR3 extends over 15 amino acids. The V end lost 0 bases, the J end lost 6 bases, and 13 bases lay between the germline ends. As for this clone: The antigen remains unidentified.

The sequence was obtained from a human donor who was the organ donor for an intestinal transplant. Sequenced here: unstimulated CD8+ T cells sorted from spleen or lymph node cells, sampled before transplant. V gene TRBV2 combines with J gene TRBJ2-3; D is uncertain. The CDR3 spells CASSEARSLFDTQYF. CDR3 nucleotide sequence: TGTGCCAGCAGTGAAGCGCGATCGCTGTTCGATACGCAGTATTTT.